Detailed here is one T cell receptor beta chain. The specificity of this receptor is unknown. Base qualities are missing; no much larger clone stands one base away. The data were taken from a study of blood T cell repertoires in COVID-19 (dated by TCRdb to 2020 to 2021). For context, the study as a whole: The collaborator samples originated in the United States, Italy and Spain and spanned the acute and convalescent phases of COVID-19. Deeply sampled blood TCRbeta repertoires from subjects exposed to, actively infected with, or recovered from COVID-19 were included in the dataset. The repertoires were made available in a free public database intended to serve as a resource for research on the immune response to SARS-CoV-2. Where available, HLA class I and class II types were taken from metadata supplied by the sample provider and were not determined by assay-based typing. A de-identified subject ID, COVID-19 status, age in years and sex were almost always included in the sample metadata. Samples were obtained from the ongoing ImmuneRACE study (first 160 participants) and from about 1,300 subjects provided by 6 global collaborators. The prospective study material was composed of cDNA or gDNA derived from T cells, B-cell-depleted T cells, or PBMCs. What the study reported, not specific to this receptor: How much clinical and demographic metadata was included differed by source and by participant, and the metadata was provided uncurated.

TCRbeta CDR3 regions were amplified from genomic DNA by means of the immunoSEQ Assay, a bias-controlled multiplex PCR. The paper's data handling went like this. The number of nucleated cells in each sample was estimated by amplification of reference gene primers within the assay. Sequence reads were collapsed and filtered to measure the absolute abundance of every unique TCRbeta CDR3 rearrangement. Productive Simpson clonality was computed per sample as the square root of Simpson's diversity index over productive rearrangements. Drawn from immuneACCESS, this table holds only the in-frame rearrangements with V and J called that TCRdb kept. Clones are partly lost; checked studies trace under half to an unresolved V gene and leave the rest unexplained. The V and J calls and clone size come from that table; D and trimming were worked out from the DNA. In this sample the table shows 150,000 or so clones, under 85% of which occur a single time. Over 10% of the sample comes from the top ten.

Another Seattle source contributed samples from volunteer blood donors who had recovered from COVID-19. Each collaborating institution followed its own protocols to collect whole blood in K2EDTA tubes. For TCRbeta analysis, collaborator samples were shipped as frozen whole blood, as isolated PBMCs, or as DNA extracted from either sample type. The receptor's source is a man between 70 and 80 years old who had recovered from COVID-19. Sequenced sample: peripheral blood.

DNA sequence: TGTGCCACCAGCACCATCCCGCCACTACAAGAGACCCAGTACTTC. This translates into CATSTIPPLQETQYF. This receptor chain uses TRBV15 and TRBJ2-5, with no D gene named confidently. The trim is 4 bases for V and 2 bases for J, with a gap of 14 bases between the germline ends. As encoded in the germline V gene (reference sequence), CDR1 is LNHNV while CDR2 is YYDKDF. The CDR3 holds 15 amino acids from the cysteine to the phenylalanine. The only DNA kept is the CDR3, 45 bases in frame from the first base.